The entry below gives a single TCR beta chain sequence along with its context. Its antigen is not known. This entry comes from a study of cytomegalovirus exposure and HLA in healthy donors. Study results and caveats: Later genetic work tied a missense DCLRE1C variant to beta-chain V and J trimming. Presence/absence analyses rested on an assumption that sequencing depth was roughly uniform across donors.

Germline CDR1 is MNHEY and CDR2 is SMNVEV (reference sequence). V was shortened by 4 bases and J by 6 bases, with 15 bases between the two germline ends. The CDR3 loop spans 14 amino acids. Both 60 Vbeta primers and 13 Jbeta primers went into the PCR. In the original processing: Unique TCR beta chains totaled around 86 million in a later count, with around 11 million of them shared. The data were produced by immunoSEQ multiplex PCR, yet TCRdb's version contains in-frame clones alone and is incomplete. The DNA gave D and trimming, while V, J and clone size come from that table. The sample includes 200,000 to 250,000 clones, around 83% of them seen just once.

This clonotype was sampled from a woman aged 35 to 49 in good health and CMV-seronegative. Sequenced input: PBMCs. This sequence joins TRBV27 and TRBJ1-2; no clear D. The CDR3: CASSSTYRIHGYTF. DNA of the CDR3: TGTGCCAGCAGTTCGACCTACAGAATCCATGGCTACACCTTC.